Reported below is one T cell receptor beta chain. Antigen specificity is unknown. From germline, CDR1 is ENHRY and CDR2 SYGVKD. The V and J ends lost 0 bases and 10 bases, in that order; junction bases with no gene match: 8. This CDR3 region has 15 residues. The data derive from a study of T-cell memory formation after mild COVID-19. Points from the study as a whole: Clones that contracted clustered mainly in CM and EM if CD4+ and in EMRA if CD8+. For second-wave clones that peaked at day 37, SARS-CoV-2 specificity went unverified.

Using constant-segment primers, 5'RACE produced TCR alpha and TCR beta cDNA libraries carrying sample barcodes and UMIs. One entry per CDR3 protein results from TCRdb running MiXCR on the 5' RACE reads. The sample consists of around 390,000 distinct CDR3 sequences, about 15% of them appearing once. The V and J genes are TRBV10-3 and TRBJ2-1, with 8 bases that match TRBD2. The TCR sequence derives from a man between 18 and 35 years old who had mild COVID-19 (a few samples of this study predate the infection). Cell type and time point are not known. The sequenced sample consisted of PBMCs or a T cell subset sorted from them (not recorded which). CDR3 residues: CAISESQAGGLEQFF. The CDR3 DNA reads TGTGCCATCAGTGAGTCTCAGGCGGGGGGATTGGAGCAGTTCTTC.